This TCR beta chain came from a study of T-cell reconstitution after alpha-beta-depleted transplantation in children. Study conclusions and caveats: T-cell counts and diversity at one year post-transplant came mainly from newly produced T cells.

Researchers prepared the TCRbeta library using unique molecular identifiers, the study reports. TCRdb recomputed calls from the PCR reads with MiXCR, one row per CDR3 protein. In the table there are around 450,000 distinct CDR3 sequences, 43% of which are singletons. The CDR3 runs to 16 residues. In germline, CDR1 is MGHDK, CDR2 SYGVNS. V trimming: 2 bases; J trimming: 5 bases; junction bases outside the gene matches: 12. Concerning this clonotype: Its antigen remains unidentified.

This sequence was found in a girl aged 2 to 9 with aplastic anemia, due to receive a stem cell transplant. This rearrangement joins TRBV25-1 to TRBJ2-7, with 7 bases lining up with TRBD2. Specimen: PBMCs, collected before TCRalphabeta/CD19-depleted stem cell transplant. The CDR3 is CASSERGRRGTDEQYF. The CDR3 nucleotides are TGTGCCAGCAGTGAACGTGGGAGGCGGGGGACGGACGAGCAGTACTTC.